This is a list of T cell receptor beta chains from one sample in a study of cytomegalovirus exposure and HLA in healthy donors. Only in-frame clones appear in the TCRdb table, and some are missing; sequencing was by immunoSEQ multiplex PCR. This sample has some 170,000 clones, with approximately 86% found just once. The source material was PBMCs. The source of these receptors is a man younger than 30 in good health and CMV-seropositive. CDR3s include the opening cysteine and the closing phenylalanine or tryptophan. The D gene is left open where the match is weak. Size is stated for part of the rows, as once, few or many counts, or as a class when the clone is expanded.

12 . . TRBJ2-7 TRBV6-1 CASSLQGDEQYF TGTGCCAGCAGCCTACAGGGAGACGAGCAGTACTTC
12 . few TRBJ1-2 TRBV5-1 CASSSTGPGYTF TGCGCCAGCAGCTCAACAGGGCCAGGCTACACCTTC
11 . few TRBJ1-1 TRBV28 CASSVNTEAFF TGTGCCAGCAGCGTGAACACTGAAGCTTTCTTT
15 TRBD1 . TRBJ2-3 TRBV9 CASSVVGQGPDTQYF TGTGCCAGCAGCGTAGTTGGACAGGGCCCAGATACGCAGTATTTT
14 TRBD1 once TRBJ1-2 TRBV4-1 CASSQGQPNYGYTF TGCGCCAGCAGCCAGGGACAGCCGAACTATGGCTACACCTTC
14 TRBD1 . TRBJ2-7 TRBV11-3 CASSVRDRYNEQYF TGTGCCAGCAGCGTCAGGGACAGGTACAACGAGCAGTACTTC
13 . . TRBJ1-2 TRBV12-5 CASGSQGDYGYTF TGTGCTAGTGGTTCTCAGGGTGACTATGGCTACACCTTC
14 . . TRBJ2-2 TRBV14 CASSQGEWTGELFF TGTGCCAGCAGCCAAGGCGAGTGGACCGGGGAGCTGTTTTTT
14 . . TRBJ1-1 TRBV11-1 CASSQQIMNTEAFF TGTGCCAGCAGCCAACAGATTATGAACACTGAAGCTTTCTTT
15 TRBD2 . TRBJ2-3 TRBV10-2 CASSESSGAQDTQYF TGCGCCAGCAGTGAGTCTAGCGGGGCGCAGGATACGCAGTATTTT
14 . . TRBJ1-2 TRBV15 CATSNNLGTEGYTF TGTGCCACCAGCAATAATTTGGGTACGGAGGGCTACACCTTC
15 TRBD2 . TRBJ2-1 TRBV4-2 CASSQGTSPYNEQFF TGTGCCAGCAGCCAAGGGACTAGCCCTTACAATGAGCAGTTCTTC
14 . . TRBJ1-3 TRBV28 CASRQGGSGNTIYF TGTGCCAGCAGGCAAGGGGGCTCTGGAAACACCATATATTTT
13 . . TRBJ2-7 TRBV6-1 CATSPGVPYEQYF TGTGCCACTAGTCCGGGGGTGCCCTACGAGCAGTACTTC
14 TRBD1 . TRBJ2-7 TRBV13 CASSLVTGGREQYF TGTGCCAGCAGCTTAGTGACAGGGGGACGGGAGCAGTACTTC